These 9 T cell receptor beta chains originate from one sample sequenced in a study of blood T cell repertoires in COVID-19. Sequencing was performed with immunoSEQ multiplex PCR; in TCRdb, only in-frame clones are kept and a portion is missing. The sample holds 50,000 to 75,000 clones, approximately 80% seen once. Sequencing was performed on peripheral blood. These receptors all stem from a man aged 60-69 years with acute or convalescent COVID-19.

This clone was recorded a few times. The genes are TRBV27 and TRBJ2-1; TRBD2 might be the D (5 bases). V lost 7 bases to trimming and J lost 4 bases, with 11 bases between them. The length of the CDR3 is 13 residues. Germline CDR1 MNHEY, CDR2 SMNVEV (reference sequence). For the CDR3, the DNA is TGTGCCAGCATCTCGGGCGGGTACAATGAGCAGTTCTTC. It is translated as CASISGGYNEQFF.

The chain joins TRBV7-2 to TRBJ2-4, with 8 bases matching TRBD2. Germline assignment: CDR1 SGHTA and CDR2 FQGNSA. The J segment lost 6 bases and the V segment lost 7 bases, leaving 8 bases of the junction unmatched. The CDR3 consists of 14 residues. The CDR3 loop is CASTVRGGLNIQYF. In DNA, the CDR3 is TGTGCCAGCACGGTCCGGGGGGGATTAAACATTCAGTACTTC. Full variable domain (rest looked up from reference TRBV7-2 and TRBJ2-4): GAGVSQSPSNKVTEKGKDVELRCDPISGHTALYWYRQSLGQGLEFLIYFQGNSAPDKSGLPSDRFSAERTGGSVSTLTIQRTQQEDSAVYLCASTVRGGLNIQYFGAGTRLSVL.

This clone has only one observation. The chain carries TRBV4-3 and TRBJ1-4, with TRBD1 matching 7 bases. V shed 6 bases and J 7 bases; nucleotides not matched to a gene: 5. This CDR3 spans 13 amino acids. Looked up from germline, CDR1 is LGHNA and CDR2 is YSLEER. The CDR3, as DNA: TGCGCCAGCAGGCCGGCAGGGGGTGAAAAACTGTTTTTT. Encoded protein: CASRPAGGEKLFF.

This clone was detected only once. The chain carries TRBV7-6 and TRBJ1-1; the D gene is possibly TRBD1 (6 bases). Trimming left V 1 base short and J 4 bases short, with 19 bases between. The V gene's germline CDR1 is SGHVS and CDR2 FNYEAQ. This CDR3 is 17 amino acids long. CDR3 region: CASSLGGFVGARTEAFF. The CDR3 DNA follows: TGTGCCAGCAGCTTAGGGGGGTTCGTGGGGGCGCGCACTGAAGCTTTCTTT.

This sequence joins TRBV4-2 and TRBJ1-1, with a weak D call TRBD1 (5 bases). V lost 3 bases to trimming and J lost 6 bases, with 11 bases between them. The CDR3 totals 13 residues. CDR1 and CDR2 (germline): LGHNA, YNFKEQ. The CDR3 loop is CASSQGGRAEAFF. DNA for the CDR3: TGTGCCAGCAGCCAGGGGGGGAGGGCTGAAGCTTTCTTT.

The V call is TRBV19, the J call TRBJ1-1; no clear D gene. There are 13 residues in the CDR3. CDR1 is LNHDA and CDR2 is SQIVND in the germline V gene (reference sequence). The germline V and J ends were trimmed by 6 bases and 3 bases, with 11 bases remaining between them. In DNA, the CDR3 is TGTGCCAGTAGCAGGATCTTGGACACTGAAGCTTTCTTT. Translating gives CASSRILDTEAFF.

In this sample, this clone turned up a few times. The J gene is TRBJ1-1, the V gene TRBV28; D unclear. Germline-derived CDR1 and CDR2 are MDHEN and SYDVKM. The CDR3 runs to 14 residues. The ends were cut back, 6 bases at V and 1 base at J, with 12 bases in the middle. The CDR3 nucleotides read TGTGCCAGCAGGACTAGGTGGTCGAACACTGAAGCTTTCTTT. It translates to CASRTRWSNTEAFF.

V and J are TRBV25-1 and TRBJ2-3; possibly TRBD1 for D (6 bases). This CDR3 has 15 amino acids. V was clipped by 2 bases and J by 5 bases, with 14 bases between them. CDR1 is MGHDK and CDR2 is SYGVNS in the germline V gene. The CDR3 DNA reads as TGTGCCAGCAGTGAAGGATGGACAGCCCGAGATACGCAGTATTTT. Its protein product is CASSEGWTARDTQYF.

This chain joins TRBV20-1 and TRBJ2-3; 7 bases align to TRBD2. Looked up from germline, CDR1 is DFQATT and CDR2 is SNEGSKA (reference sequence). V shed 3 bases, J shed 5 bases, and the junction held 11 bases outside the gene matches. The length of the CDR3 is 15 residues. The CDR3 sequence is CSASGSREAVDTQYF. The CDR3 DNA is TGCAGTGCTAGTGGGAGCCGGGAGGCCGTAGATACGCAGTATTTT.